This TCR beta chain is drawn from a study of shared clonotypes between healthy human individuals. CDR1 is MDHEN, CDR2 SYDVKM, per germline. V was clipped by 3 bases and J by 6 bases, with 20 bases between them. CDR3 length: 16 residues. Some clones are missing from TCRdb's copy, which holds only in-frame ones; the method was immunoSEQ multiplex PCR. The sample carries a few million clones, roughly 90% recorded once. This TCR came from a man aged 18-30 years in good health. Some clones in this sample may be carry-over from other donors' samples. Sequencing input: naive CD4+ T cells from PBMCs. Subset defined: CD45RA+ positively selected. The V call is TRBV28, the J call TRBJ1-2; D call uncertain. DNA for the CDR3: TGTGCCAGCAGTTTCCCCCTCAAGACCGATACTAATGGCTACACCTTC. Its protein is CASSFPLKTDTNGYTF.